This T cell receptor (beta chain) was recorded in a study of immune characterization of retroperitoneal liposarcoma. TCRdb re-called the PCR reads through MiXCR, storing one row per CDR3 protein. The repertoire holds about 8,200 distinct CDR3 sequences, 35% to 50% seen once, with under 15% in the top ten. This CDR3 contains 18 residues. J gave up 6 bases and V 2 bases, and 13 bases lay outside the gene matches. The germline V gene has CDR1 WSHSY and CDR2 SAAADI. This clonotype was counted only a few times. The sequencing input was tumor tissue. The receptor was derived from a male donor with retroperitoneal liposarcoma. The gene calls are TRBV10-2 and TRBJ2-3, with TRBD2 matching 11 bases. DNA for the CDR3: TGCGCCAGCAGTGAGCCCCGTGGGACTAGCGGCGATGGGGATACGCAGTATTTT. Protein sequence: CASSEPRGTSGDGDTQYF.